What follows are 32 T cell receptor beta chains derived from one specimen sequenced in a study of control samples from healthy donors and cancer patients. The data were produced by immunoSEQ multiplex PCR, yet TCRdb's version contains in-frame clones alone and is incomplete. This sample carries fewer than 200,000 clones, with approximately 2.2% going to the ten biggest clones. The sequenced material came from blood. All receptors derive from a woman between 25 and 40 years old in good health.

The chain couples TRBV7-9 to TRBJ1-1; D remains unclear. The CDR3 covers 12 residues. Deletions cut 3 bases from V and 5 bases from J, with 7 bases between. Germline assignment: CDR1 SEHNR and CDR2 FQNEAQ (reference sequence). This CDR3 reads CASSFGVTEAFF. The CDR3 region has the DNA TGTGCCAGCAGCTTCGGGGTGACTGAAGCTTTCTTT.

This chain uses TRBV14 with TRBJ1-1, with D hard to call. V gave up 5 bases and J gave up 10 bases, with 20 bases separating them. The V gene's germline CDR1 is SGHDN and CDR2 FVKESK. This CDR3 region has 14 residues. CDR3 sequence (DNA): TGTGCCAGCAGCATAGGGCTCACCCAAGGCGCAGCTTTCTTT. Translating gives CASSIGLTQGAAFF.

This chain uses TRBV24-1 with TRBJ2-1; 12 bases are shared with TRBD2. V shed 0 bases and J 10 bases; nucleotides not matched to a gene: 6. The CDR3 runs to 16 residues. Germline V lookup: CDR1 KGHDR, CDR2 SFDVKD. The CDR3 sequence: CATSDLASGGAQEQFF. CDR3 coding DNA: TGTGCCACCAGTGATTTGGCTAGCGGGGGGGCCCAGGAGCAGTTCTTC.

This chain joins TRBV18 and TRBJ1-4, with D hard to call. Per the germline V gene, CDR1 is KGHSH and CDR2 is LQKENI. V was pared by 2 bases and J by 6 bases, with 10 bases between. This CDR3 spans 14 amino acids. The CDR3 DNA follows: TGTGCCAGCTCACCAGGGTCGTGGGATGAAAAACTGTTTTTT. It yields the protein CASSPGSWDEKLFF.

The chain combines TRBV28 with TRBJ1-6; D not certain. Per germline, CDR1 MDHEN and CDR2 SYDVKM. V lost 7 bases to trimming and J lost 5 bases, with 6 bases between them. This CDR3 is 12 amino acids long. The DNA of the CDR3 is TGTGCCAGCACCCAAAATAATTCACCCCTCCACTTT. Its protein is CASTQNNSPLHF.

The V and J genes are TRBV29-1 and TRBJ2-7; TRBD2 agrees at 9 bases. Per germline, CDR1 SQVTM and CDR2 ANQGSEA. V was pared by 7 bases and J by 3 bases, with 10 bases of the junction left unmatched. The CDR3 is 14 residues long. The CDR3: CSASTRLAVYEQYF. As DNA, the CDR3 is TGCAGCGCCAGCACGAGACTAGCGGTCTACGAGCAGTACTTC.

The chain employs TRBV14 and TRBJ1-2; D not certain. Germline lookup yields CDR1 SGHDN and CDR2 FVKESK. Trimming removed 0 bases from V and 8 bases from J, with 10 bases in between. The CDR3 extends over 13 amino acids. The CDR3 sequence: CASSQDFGLGYTF. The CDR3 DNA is TGTGCCAGCAGCCAAGATTTCGGGTTAGGCTACACCTTC.

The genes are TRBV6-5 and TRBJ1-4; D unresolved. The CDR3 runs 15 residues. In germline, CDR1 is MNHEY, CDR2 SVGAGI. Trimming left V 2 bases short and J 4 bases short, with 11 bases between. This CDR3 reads CASSYGGMGNEKLFF. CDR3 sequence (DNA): TGTGCCAGCAGTTACGGTGGGATGGGTAATGAAAAACTGTTTTTT.

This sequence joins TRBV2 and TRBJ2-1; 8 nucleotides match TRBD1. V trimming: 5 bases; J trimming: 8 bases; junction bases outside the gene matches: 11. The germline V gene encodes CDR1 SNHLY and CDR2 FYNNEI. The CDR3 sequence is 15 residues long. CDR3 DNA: TGTGCCAGCAGTACGGCGGGTGACAGGGGCCATGAGCAGTTCTTC. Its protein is CASSTAGDRGHEQFF.

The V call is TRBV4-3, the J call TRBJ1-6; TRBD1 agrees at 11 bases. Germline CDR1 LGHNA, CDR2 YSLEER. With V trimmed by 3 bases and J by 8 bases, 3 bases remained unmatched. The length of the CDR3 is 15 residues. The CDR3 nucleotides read TGCGCCAGCAGCCAGAGGGACAGGGGGTATTCACCCCTCCACTTT. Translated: CASSQRDRGYSPLHF.

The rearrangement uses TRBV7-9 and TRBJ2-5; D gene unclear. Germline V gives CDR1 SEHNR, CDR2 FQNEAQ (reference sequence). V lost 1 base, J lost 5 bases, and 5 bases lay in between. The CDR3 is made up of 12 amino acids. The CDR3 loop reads CASSLGYETQYF. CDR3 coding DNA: TGTGCCAGCAGCTTAGGGTACGAGACCCAGTACTTC.

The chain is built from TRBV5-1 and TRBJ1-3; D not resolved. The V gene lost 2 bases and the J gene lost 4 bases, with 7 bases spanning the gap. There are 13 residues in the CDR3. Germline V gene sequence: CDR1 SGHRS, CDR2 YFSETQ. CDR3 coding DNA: TGCGCCAGCAGCTTAGACGGGGGAAACACCATATATTTT. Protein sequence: CASSLDGGNTIYF. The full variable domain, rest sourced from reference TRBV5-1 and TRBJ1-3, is KAGVTQTPRYLIKTRGQQVTLSCSPISGHRSVSWYQQTPGQGLQFLFEYFSETQRNKGNFPGRFSGRQFSNSRSEMNVSTLELGDSALYLCASSLDGGNTIYFGEGSWLTVV.

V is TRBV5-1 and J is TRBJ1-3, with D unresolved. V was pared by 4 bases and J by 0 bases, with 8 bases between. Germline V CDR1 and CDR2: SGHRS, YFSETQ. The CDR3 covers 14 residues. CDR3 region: CASSPGNSGNTIYF. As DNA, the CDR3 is TGCGCCAGCAGCCCGGGGAACTCTGGAAACACCATATATTTT.

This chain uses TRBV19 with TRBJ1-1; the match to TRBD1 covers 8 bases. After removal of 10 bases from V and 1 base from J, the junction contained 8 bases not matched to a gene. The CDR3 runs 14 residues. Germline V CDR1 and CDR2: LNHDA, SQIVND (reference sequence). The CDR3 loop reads CATHRQGRNTEAFF. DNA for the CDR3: TGTGCCACCCACCGACAGGGGCGGAACACTGAAGCTTTCTTT. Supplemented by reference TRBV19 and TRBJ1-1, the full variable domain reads DGGITQSPKYLFRKEGQNVTLSCEQNLNHDAMYWYRQDPGQGLRLIYYSQIVNDFQKGDIAEGYSVSREKKESFPLTVTSAQKNPTAFYLCATHRQGRNTEAFFGQGTRLTVV.

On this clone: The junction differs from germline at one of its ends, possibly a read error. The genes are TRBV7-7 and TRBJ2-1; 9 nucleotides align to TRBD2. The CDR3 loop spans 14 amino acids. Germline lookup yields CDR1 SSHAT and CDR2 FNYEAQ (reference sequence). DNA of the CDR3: TGTGCTAGCAGCGGGGGGCGGGCGTTTAGAGAGCAGTTCTTC. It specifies CASSGGRAFREQFF.

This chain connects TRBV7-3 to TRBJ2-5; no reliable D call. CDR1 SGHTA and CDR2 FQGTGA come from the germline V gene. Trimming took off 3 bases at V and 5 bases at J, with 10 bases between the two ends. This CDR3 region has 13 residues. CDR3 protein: CASSFRNEETQYF. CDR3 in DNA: TGTGCCAGCAGCTTCAGGAACGAGGAGACCCAGTACTTC.

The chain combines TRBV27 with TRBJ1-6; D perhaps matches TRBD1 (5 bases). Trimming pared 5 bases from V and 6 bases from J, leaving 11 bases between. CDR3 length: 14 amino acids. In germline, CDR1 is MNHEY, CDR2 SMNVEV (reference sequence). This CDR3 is CASSPDSPNSPLHF. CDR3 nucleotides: TGTGCCAGCAGTCCTGACAGCCCTAATTCACCCCTCCACTTT.

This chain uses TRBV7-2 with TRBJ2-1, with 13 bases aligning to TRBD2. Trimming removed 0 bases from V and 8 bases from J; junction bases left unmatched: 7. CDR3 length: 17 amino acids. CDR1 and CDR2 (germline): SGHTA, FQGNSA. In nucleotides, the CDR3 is TGTGCCAGCAGCTTAGCGGTTAGGACTAGCGGGGGCTATGAGCAGTTCTTC. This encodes CASSLAVRTSGGYEQFF.

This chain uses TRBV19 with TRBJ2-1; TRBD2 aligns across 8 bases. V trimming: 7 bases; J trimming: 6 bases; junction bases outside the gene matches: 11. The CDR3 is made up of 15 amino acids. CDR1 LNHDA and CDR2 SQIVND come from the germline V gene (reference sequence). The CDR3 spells CASTPGLVISNEQFF. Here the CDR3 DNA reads TGTGCCAGTACCCCGGGACTAGTTATTTCCAATGAGCAGTTCTTC.

The CDR3 coding sequence is TGTGCCAGCAGTTTGGACAGGGGAGTGGTCTATGGCTACACCTTC. Translated: CASSLDRGVVYGYTF. The chain carries TRBV28 and TRBJ1-2; 9 bases agree with TRBD1. The ends lost 3 bases at V and 4 bases at J; junction bases unmatched: 6. Germline-derived CDR1 and CDR2 are MDHEN and SYDVKM. This CDR3 contains 15 residues.

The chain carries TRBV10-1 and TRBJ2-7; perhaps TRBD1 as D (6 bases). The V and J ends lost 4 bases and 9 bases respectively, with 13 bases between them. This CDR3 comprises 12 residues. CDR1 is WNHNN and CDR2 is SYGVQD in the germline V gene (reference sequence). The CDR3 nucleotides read TGCGCCAGCAGTGTAGAAGGGGGAAGGCAGTACTTC. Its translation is CASSVEGGRQYF.

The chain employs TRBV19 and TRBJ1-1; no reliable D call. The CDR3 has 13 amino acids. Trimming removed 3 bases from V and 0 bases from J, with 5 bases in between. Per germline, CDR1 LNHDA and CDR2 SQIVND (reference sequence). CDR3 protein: CASSISLNTEAFF. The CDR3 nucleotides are TGTGCCAGTAGTATTTCTCTGAACACTGAAGCTTTCTTT.

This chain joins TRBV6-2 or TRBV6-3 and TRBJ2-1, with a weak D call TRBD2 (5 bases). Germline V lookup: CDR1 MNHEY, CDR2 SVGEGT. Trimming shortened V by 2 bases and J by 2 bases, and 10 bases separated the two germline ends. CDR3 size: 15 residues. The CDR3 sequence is CASSYGSGAYNEQFF. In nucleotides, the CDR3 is TGTGCCAGCAGTTACGGGAGTGGGGCCTACAATGAGCAGTTCTTC.

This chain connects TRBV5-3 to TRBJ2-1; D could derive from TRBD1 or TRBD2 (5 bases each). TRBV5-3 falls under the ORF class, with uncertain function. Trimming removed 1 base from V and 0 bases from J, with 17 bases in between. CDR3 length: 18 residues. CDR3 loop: CARSLWDDDPYSYNEQFF. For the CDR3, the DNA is TGTGCCAGAAGCTTGTGGGACGACGATCCGTACTCCTACAATGAGCAGTTCTTC.

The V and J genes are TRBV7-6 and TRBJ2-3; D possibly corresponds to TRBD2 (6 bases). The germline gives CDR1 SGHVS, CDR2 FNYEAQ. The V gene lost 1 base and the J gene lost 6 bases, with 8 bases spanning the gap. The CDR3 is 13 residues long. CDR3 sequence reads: CASSLGDSDTQYF. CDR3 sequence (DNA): TGTGCCAGCAGCTTAGGGGACTCGGATACGCAGTATTTT.

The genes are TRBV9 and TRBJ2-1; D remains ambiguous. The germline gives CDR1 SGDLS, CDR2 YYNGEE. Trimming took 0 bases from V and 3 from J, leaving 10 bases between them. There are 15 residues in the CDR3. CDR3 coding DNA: TGTGCCAGCAGCGTAGGCTCCGATCACTACAATGAGCAGTTCTTC. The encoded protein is CASSVGSDHYNEQFF.

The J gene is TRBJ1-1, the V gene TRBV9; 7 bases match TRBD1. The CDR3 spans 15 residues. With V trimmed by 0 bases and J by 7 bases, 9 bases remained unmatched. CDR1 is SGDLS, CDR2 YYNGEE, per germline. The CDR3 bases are TGTGCCAGCAGCGTAGTCCGCCAGGGGGGCGTTGAAGCTTTCTTT. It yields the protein CASSVVRQGGVEAFF.

The CDR3, as DNA: TGTGCCAGCAGCTACCGGGACAGGGGAGATTCACCCCTCCACTTT. Amino acids: CASSYRDRGDSPLHF. The chain joins TRBV7-9 to TRBJ1-6, with 10 bases that match TRBD1. This CDR3 is built from 15 residues. Germline assignment: CDR1 SEHNR and CDR2 FQNEAQ (reference sequence). The V segment lost 4 bases and the J segment 8 bases; nucleotides outside the gene matches: 5.

The CDR3 spells CASSLDISGNTIYF. The CDR3 nucleotides read TGCGCCAGCAGCTTAGACATCTCTGGAAACACCATATATTTT. V usage is TRBV5-1 and J usage is TRBJ1-3; D is undetermined. The V end was cut by 2 bases, the J end by 0 bases, with 6 bases between. Germline CDR1 reads SGHRS; CDR2 reads YFSETQ. CDR3 length: 14 amino acids.

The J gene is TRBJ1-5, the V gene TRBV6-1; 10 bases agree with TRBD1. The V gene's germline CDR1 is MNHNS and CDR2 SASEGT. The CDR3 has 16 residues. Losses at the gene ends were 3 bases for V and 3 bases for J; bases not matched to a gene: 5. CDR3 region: CASSDRDRGTNQPQHF. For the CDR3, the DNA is TGTGCCAGCAGTGACCGGGACAGGGGAACCAATCAGCCCCAGCATTTT.

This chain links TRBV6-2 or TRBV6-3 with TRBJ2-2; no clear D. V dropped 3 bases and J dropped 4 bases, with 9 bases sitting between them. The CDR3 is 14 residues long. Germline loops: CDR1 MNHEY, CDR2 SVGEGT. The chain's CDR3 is CASSYLETTGELFF. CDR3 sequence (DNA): TGTGCCAGCAGTTATCTGGAAACCACCGGGGAGCTGTTTTTT.

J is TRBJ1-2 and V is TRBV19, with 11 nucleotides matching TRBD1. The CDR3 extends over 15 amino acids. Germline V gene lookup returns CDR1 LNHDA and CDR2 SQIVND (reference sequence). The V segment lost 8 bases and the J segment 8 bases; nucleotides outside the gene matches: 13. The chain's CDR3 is CASQYWTGGAEGYTF. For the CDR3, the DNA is TGTGCCAGTCAATACTGGACAGGGGGCGCCGAGGGCTACACCTTC.